This TCR beta chain was sequenced for a study of cytomegalovirus exposure and HLA in healthy donors. Study background: Approximately 85 million unique TCRs from HLA-typed donors were held in an early release of data. Points from the study as a whole: In a later analysis, compared with equally common non-associated chains, HLA-associated beta chains were more expanded.

A note on this clone: Its antigen is unknown.

The PCR was carried out with 60 Vbeta primers and 13 Jbeta primers. Sequenced by immunoSEQ multiplex PCR; TCRdb stores in-frame clones only, minus some. Here the sample spans about 140,000 clones, 70% to 80% being singletons. The clonotype originates from a young woman in good health and CMV-seropositive. The sample consisted of PBMCs.

The CDR3 bases are TGTGCCAGCAGCCCTCGGACAGGGGGTGACACCGGGGAGCTGTTTTTT. Its protein product is CASSPRTGGDTGELFF. The chain couples TRBV11-2 to TRBJ2-2; the match to TRBD1 covers 10 bases. V gave up 5 bases and J gave up 3 bases; unmatched junction bases: 6. The length of the CDR3 is 16 residues. The germline V gene has CDR1 SGHAT and CDR2 FQNNGV.